The clone carrying this TCR beta chain was detected ten times or more. TCRdb re-derived calls from the RT-PCR reads in MiXCR, one entry per CDR3 protein. The sample shows hundreds of thousands of distinct CDR3 sequences, 11% to 15% of them seen only once. The sample comprised memory CD4+ T cells from blood. The source is a female donor in good health, serving as a healthy control.

The CDR3 nucleotides read TGTGCCAGCACCCTCGGACAGGGGCGAGAGACCCAGTACTTC. Its protein product is CASTLGQGRETQYF. This chain connects TRBV12-3 or TRBV12-4 to TRBJ2-5, with 9 bases aligning to TRBD1. CDR3 length: 14 residues. J lost 4 bases, V lost 7 bases, and 7 bases had no gene match.